A single sample gave rise to the 18 T cell receptor beta chains below, sequenced in a study of T-cell memory formation after mild COVID-19 (dated by TCRdb to 2020 to 2023). Libraries came from 5' RACE. TCRdb records Illumina NovaSeq 6000 as the sequencer. TCRdb's own reprocessing of the public reads used fastp at Q25 and MiXCR and kept productive beta chains. One record per CDR3 amino acid sequence lists the most common genes and DNA. The sample data list about 340,000 distinct CDR3 sequences, and under 15% of these were observed just once. The top ten hold roughly 22% of the sample. Sample: PBMCs or a T cell subset sorted from them (not recorded which). The source is a man aged 18 to 30 who had mild COVID-19 (a few samples of this study predate the infection). The sample titles of this study are shuffled in the database, so cell type and time point are left out; the donor was told from shared clones.

V is TRBV5-8 and J is TRBJ1-2, with 9 bases aligning to TRBD1. The germline V gene has CDR1 SGHTS and CDR2 YDEGEE. V lost 4 bases to trimming and J lost 0 bases; unmatched junction nucleotides: 10. This CDR3 is 17 amino acids long. DNA of the CDR3: TGTGCCAGCAGCCGACCCGACAGGGGGGAAGCTAACTATGGCTACACCTTC. Translated, it gives CASSRPDRGEANYGYTF.

This rearrangement joins TRBV5-6 to TRBJ1-2; the D gene is possibly TRBD1 (5 bases). This CDR3 has 15 residues. Germline V CDR1 and CDR2: SGHDT, YYEEEE. With 0 bases removed from V and 4 bases from J, the gap between germline ends came to 13 bases. CDR3: CASSLAGDDVYGYTF. For the CDR3, the DNA is TGTGCCAGCAGCTTGGCGGGGGATGACGTCTATGGCTACACCTTC.

This chain connects TRBV3-1 to TRBJ2-1; 9 bases fit TRBD2. Germline CDR1 LGHDT, CDR2 YNNKEL (reference sequence). This CDR3 is 16 amino acids long. Trimming cost V 5 bases and J 6 bases; bases outside gene matches: 11. CDR3 sequence reads: CASSAGGRELGNEQFF. CDR3 DNA: TGTGCCAGCAGCGCGGGGGGGCGCGAGTTGGGCAATGAGCAGTTCTTC.

This clonotype was seen a few times. V and J are TRBV6-1 and TRBJ2-7; the match to TRBD1 covers 10 bases. This CDR3 has 16 residues. Germline V CDR1 and CDR2: MNHNS, SASEGT. V was clipped by 8 bases and J by 2 bases; unmatched bases: 12. CDR3 protein: CASSSGTGDPPYEQYF. The CDR3 DNA sequence: TGTGCCAGCTCATCTGGGACAGGGGACCCCCCCTACGAGCAGTACTTC.

This clonotype was found many times. The gene calls are TRBV7-2 and TRBJ2-5, with 11 bases identical to TRBD2. Germline assignment: CDR1 SGHTA and CDR2 FQGNSA. After removal of 2 bases from V and 2 bases from J, the junction contained 7 bases not matched to a gene. The CDR3 consists of 17 residues. This CDR3 is CASSLTSGGPPQETQYF. CDR3 nucleotides: TGTGCCAGCAGCTTAACTAGCGGGGGCCCCCCTCAAGAGACCCAGTACTTC.

This clonotype was found many times. The J gene is TRBJ2-5, the V gene TRBV20-1, with 9 bases fitting TRBD2. The CDR3 loop spans 15 amino acids. After removal of 2 bases from V and 3 bases from J, the junction contained 7 bases not matched to a gene. The germline CDR1 and CDR2 sequences are DFQATT and SNEGSKA (reference sequence). The CDR3 sequence is CSARLAGSWEETQYF. CDR3 sequence (DNA): TGCAGTGCTAGACTAGCGGGGAGTTGGGAAGAGACCCAGTACTTC.

The chain carries TRBV20-1 and TRBJ2-7, with D possibly matching TRBD1 (6 bases). Deletions cut 4 bases from V and 3 bases from J, with 19 bases between. This CDR3 comprises 15 residues. Germline lookup yields CDR1 DFQATT and CDR2 SNEGSKA (reference sequence). The CDR3 reads CSAMMTGGIIYEQYF. The CDR3 DNA follows: TGCAGTGCTATGATGACAGGAGGCATTATCTACGAGCAGTACTTC.

This clonotype appeared a few times. V is TRBV28 and J is TRBJ2-1; D remains unclear. The CDR3 runs 13 residues. Trimming shortened V by 7 bases and J by 8 bases, and 15 bases separated the two germline ends. The germline V gene encodes CDR1 MDHEN and CDR2 SYDVKM. CDR3 region: CASTRITDDEQFF. The CDR3 nucleotides read TGTGCCAGCACCCGAATCACCGACGATGAGCAGTTCTTC.

This clonotype has a count of ten or more. This chain joins TRBV9 and TRBJ2-1; 14 bases agree with TRBD2. The V and J ends lost 5 bases and 2 bases, in that order; junction bases with no gene match: 3. Germline CDR1 is SGDLS and CDR2 is YYNGEE. The CDR3 totals 16 residues. CDR3 in amino acids: CASSVGLAGAYNEQFF. The CDR3 DNA is TGTGCCAGCAGTGTGGGACTAGCGGGGGCCTACAATGAGCAGTTCTTC.

V gene TRBV5-1 combines with J gene TRBJ1-2; D gene unclear. V was trimmed by 5 bases and J by 6 bases, leaving 20 bases between them. CDR3 length: 15 amino acids. Per germline, CDR1 SGHRS and CDR2 YFSETQ. The CDR3 DNA reads as TGCGCCAGCAGGGGTGAAGAGGGTAGGTCGGATGGCTACACCTTC. Translation: CASRGEEGRSDGYTF.

The V and J genes are TRBV15 and TRBJ2-1; D is uncertain. This CDR3 has 15 residues. V was pared by 1 base and J by 2 bases, with 9 bases between. The germline V gene has CDR1 LNHNV and CDR2 YYDKDF (reference sequence). The CDR3 region is CATSRVEKTYNEQFF. The CDR3 nucleotides read TGTGCCACCAGCAGAGTGGAGAAGACCTACAATGAGCAGTTCTTC.

The chain employs TRBV18 and TRBJ2-5; 8 bases map to TRBD2. The CDR3 has 16 residues. The germline V gene has CDR1 KGHSH and CDR2 LQKENI. V shed 3 bases, J shed 5 bases, and the junction held 11 bases outside the gene matches. CDR3 coding DNA: TGTGCCAGCTCACCTAATAGCGGGGACGTGGGGGAGACCCAGTACTTC. This codes for CASSPNSGDVGETQYF.

This clonotype has more than one count but fewer than ten. The V gene is TRBV6-6, the J gene TRBJ1-2; 9 bases fit TRBD1. CDR3 length: 14 amino acids. V shed 4 bases, J shed 6 bases, and the junction held 6 bases outside the gene matches. Germline V gene lookup returns CDR1 MNHNY and CDR2 SVGAGI (reference sequence). The CDR3 DNA follows: TGTGCCAGCAGTTCCTCCGGGACAGGGAATGGCTACACCTTC. Encoded protein: CASSSSGTGNGYTF.

This clonotype was seen more than once but under ten times. The CDR3 reads CASTPALNTEAFF. For the CDR3, the DNA is TGTGCCAGCACCCCGGCGCTGAACACTGAAGCTTTCTTT. The V call is TRBV28, the J call TRBJ1-1; D gene ambiguous. CDR3 size: 13 residues. V lost 7 bases and J 0 bases, leaving 9 bases between the germline ends. Germline-derived CDR1 and CDR2 are MDHEN and SYDVKM.

This clonotype has a handful of counts. This chain links TRBV7-2 with TRBJ2-1; 8 bases are a match to TRBD2. The length of the CDR3 is 14 residues. Germline CDR1 is SGHTA and CDR2 is FQGNSA. The V gene end was trimmed by 7 bases and the J gene end by 6 bases; junction bases not matched to a gene: 8. The CDR3 protein is CASTFGRGGNEQFF. CDR3 DNA sequence: TGTGCCAGCACCTTCGGACGGGGGGGCAATGAGCAGTTCTTC.

The chain joins TRBV5-1 to TRBJ2-7, with TRBD1 as a possible D gene (5 bases). V lost 2 bases, J lost 6 bases, and 15 bases lay in between. Germline CDR1 SGHRS, CDR2 YFSETQ. CDR3 length equals 14 residues. DNA for the CDR3: TGCGCCAGCAGCTTCGCAGGGTTTCAGCGCGAGCAGTACTTC. Protein sequence: CASSFAGFQREQYF.

Only a few counts were recorded for this clonotype. The genes are TRBV7-2 and TRBJ1-3; D remains ambiguous. CDR1 is SGHTA, CDR2 FQGNSA, per germline. Between the trimmed V and J ends, which lost 0 bases and 0 bases, there was a span of 15 bases. The CDR3 is 18 amino acids. The CDR3 reads CASSLAPTHGVSGNTIYF. The CDR3 nucleotides are TGTGCCAGCAGCTTAGCCCCCACCCATGGCGTCTCTGGAAACACCATATATTTT.

The CDR3 bases are TGTGCCAGCAGCTTCTCCCTAGCGGGAGGCACAGATACGCAGTATTTT. Translating gives CASSFSLAGGTDTQYF. The chain has TRBV5-5 and TRBJ2-3; 10 bases map to TRBD2. Germline values: CDR1 SGHKS, CDR2 YYEKEE (reference sequence). The ends lost 2 bases at V and 1 base at J; junction bases unmatched: 4. The CDR3 runs to 16 residues.